The following is a T cell receptor (beta chain) sequence with its context. The antigen remains undetermined. These data are taken from a study of cytomegalovirus exposure and HLA in healthy donors. This PCR relied on a set of 60 Vbeta primers and 13 Jbeta primers. The assay was immunoSEQ multiplex PCR, and TCRdb's table has in-frame clones only and misses some. The sample has 240,000 or so clones; 82% are singletons. Germline CDR1 SEHNR, CDR2 FQNEAQ (reference sequence). V shed 2 bases and J 5 bases; nucleotides not matched to a gene: 8. The CDR3 covers 16 residues. General study results and limits: An apparent linkage of common viral pathogens to several of the most significant clusters emerged in a later analysis.

The receptor comes from a woman between 40 and 55 years old in good health and CMV-seropositive. The sequencing sample was made of PBMCs. The chain joins TRBV7-9 to TRBJ2-5; TRBD2 agrees at 10 bases. The CDR3, as DNA: TGTGCCAGCAGCTTATTGAGCGGGGGGGCCCAGGAGACCCAGTACTTC. As protein: CASSLLSGGAQETQYF.